This section outlines one TCR beta chain sequence together with its context. Antigen unknown. From germline, CDR1 is SGHAT and CDR2 FQNNGV. The CDR3 extends over 15 amino acids. After removal of 5 bases from V and 3 bases from J, the junction contained 10 bases not matched to a gene. The PCR had 60 Vbeta and 13 Jbeta primers. Clones were read by immunoSEQ multiplex PCR, and TCRdb kept only the in-frame ones, dropping some. The sample shows around 170,000 clones, 79% of them seen only once. The data stem from a study of cytomegalovirus exposure and HLA in healthy donors. Study-wide points: Cytomegalovirus-associated status was assigned to approximately 160 TCR beta chains. Per published reports, the classifier diagnosed cytomegalovirus status with high specificity and sensitivity. With further analysis later on, most CMV-associated TCR beta chains appeared HLA-restricted. Association of a missense DCLRE1C variant with TCR beta V- and J-gene trimming was reported in a later analysis.

The gene calls are TRBV11-2 and TRBJ2-7; 7 bases match TRBD2. The specimen was PBMCs. This TCR came from a woman aged 40 to 49 in good health and CMV-seronegative. The CDR3 reads CASSDLADLLYEQYF. Here the CDR3 DNA reads TGTGCCAGCAGCGATCTAGCGGACCTACTCTACGAGCAGTACTTC.